The 4 T cell receptor beta chains below all came from one sample that was sequenced in a study of human T cells and chemical hapten exposure. Time point indicated: pre-sensitization, week 0. This sample's treatment: therapeutic diphenylcyclopropenone sensitization with weekly scalp DPC. One entry per CDR3 protein, called by TCRdb with MiXCR from the RACE reads. This table holds about 350,000 distinct CDR3 sequences, approximately 5% found once. Sequenced material: whole blood, taken in connection with sensitization to the hapten diphenylcyclopropenone (DPC). These receptors came from a woman between 18 and 29 years old with alopecia areata. Some clones in this sample may be carry-over from other donors' samples.

The V and J genes are TRBV25-1 and TRBJ2-3; either TRBD1 or TRBD2 may fit D (5 bases each). Germline lookup yields CDR1 MGHDK and CDR2 SYGVNS. The CDR3 runs to 17 residues. V was trimmed by 2 bases and J by 2 bases, leaving 17 bases between them. Written as DNA, the CDR3 is TGTGCCAGCAGTGAAGTTCTGGGGGTCCTAACCACAGATACGCAGTATTTT. Residues: CASSEVLGVLTTDTQYF.

This clonotype was seen ten or more times. The rearrangement uses TRBV24-1 and TRBJ1-5; 8 bases match TRBD1. Per the germline V gene, CDR1 is KGHDR and CDR2 is SFDVKD. J lost 5 bases, V lost 5 bases, and 4 bases had no gene match. The CDR3 loop spans 14 amino acids. This CDR3 reads CATSGQGQDQPQHF. CDR3 bases: TGTGCCACCAGTGGACAGGGACAGGATCAGCCCCAGCATTTT.

There are many counts of this clonotype. The chain recombines TRBV28 with TRBJ2-6, with D possibly TRBD1 on 5 matching bases. The germline V gene has CDR1 MDHEN and CDR2 SYDVKM. With 5 bases removed from V and 0 bases from J, the gap between germline ends came to 8 bases. The CDR3 sequence is 15 residues long. The CDR3 is CASSRQSSGANVLTF. In DNA, the CDR3 is TGTGCCAGCAGTCGACAGTCCTCTGGGGCCAACGTCCTGACTTTC.

Only a few counts were recorded for this clonotype. This chain uses TRBV4-3 with TRBJ1-5; D not certain. V was trimmed by 0 bases and J by 7 bases, leaving 7 bases between them. The CDR3 is 13 amino acids. The germline V gene has CDR1 LGHNA and CDR2 YSLEER. The CDR3 is CASSQDGVQPQHF. CDR3 nucleotides: TGCGCCAGCAGCCAAGATGGGGTGCAGCCCCAGCATTTT.